Listed below are T cell receptor beta chains from one sample, sequenced in a study of regulatory dendritic cells for organ transplantation. These receptors lack a known antigen. TCRdb's table, derived via immunoSEQ multiplex PCR, lists solely in-frame clones and lacks some. The sample lists 5,400 or so clones, approximately 72% occurring once. Sequencing input: memory CD8+ T cells from blood cultured with regulatory dendritic cells. All receptors come from a human donor in good health. The CDR3 runs from the conserved cysteine through the conserved F or W.

J gene: TRBJ2-5; V gene: TRBV2; CDR3 protein: CASRRRALQETQYF
J gene: TRBJ1-5; V gene: TRBV4-3; CDR3 protein: CASSQDHRGNQPQHF
J gene: TRBJ2-7; V gene: TRBV4-3; CDR3 protein: CASSQDASGIREQYF
J gene: TRBJ2-3; V gene: TRBV6-5; CDR3 protein: CASSSGGDADTQYF
J gene: TRBJ2-7; V gene: TRBV18; CDR3 protein: CASSPDTGQYEQYF
J gene: TRBJ2-5; V gene: TRBV4-1; CDR3 protein: CASSLPPPPSGRACWWETQYF
J gene: TRBJ2-5; V gene: TRBV18; CDR3 protein: CASSPGTGSFRETQYF
J gene: TRBJ2-5; V gene: TRBV7-8; CDR3 protein: CASSLERGGRETQYF
J gene: TRBJ2-7; V gene: TRBV7-2; CDR3 protein: CASSLTISYEQYF
J gene: -; V gene: TRBV7-9; CDR3 protein: CASSSPEGLAYEQYF
J gene: TRBJ2-3; V gene: TRBV6-4; CDR3 protein: CASSDSASGGGTDTQYF
J gene: TRBJ2-7; V gene: TRBV6-5; CDR3 protein: CASSYSVGDRLYEQYF
J gene: TRBJ1-1; V gene: TRBV5-3; CDR3 protein: CARSLLAFF
J gene: TRBJ2-7; V gene: TRBV11-1; CDR3 protein: CASSLRDRPYEQYF
J gene: TRBJ2-7; V gene: TRBV7-9; CDR3 protein: CASSSPTGISYEQYF